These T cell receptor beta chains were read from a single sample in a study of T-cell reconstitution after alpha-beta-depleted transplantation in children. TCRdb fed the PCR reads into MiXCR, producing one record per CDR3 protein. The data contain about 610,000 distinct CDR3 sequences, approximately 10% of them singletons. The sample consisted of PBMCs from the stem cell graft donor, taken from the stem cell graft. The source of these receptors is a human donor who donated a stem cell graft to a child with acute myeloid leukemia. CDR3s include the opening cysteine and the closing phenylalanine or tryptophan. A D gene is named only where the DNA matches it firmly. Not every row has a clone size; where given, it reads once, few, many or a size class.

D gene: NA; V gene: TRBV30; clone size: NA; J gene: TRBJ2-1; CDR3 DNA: TGTGCCTGGAGTGTCTCCGTCTACAATGAGCAGTTCTTC; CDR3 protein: CAWSVSVYNEQFF
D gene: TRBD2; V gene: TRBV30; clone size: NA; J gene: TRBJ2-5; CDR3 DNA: TGTGCCTCCTCCCGCGGGAGCAAAGAGACCCAGTACTTC; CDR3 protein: CASSRGSKETQYF
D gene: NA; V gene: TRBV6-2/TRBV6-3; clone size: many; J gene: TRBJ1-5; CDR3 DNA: TGTGCCAGCAGTCGAGGTGGGGGCAATCAGCCCCAGCATTTT; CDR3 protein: CASSRGGGNQPQHF
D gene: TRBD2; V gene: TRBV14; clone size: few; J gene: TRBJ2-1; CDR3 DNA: TGTGCCAGCAGCCACTATAAAATACTAGCGGGCCTAAATGAGCAGTTCTTC; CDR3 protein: CASSHYKILAGLNEQFF
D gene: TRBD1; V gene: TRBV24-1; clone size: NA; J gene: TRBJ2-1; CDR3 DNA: TGTGCCACCAGTGATTTGGGACAGGGGGGTTACAATGAGCAGTTCTTC; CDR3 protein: CATSDLGQGGYNEQFF
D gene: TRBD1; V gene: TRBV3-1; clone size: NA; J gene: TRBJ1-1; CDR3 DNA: TGTGCCAGCAGCCAAGCGCAGGGGGCGCACACTGAAGCTTTCTTT; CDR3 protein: CASSQAQGAHTEAFF
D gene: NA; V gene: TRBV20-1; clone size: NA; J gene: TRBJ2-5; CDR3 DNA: TGCAGTGCGGTAGCGGTCGTCCAAGAGACCCAGTACTTC; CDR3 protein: CSAVAVVQETQYF
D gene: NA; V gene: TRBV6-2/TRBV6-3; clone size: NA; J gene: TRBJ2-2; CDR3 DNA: TGTGCCAGCAGCCCACTCGCGGAGCTGTTTTTT; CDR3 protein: CASSPLAELFF
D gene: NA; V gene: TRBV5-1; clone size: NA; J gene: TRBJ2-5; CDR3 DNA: TGCGCCAGCAGGAGGGAGGCGGTAGGAGAGACCCAGTACTTC; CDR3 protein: CASRREAVGETQYF
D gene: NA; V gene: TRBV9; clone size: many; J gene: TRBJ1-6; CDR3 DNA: TGTGCCAGCAGCGCCTACCAGGGGCTCTATAATTCACCCCTCCACTTT; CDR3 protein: CASSAYQGLYNSPLHF
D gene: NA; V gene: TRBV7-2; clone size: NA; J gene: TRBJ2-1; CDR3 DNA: TGTGCCAGCAGCTTCCAACTCCCCGAGCAGTTCTTC; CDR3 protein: CASSFQLPEQFF
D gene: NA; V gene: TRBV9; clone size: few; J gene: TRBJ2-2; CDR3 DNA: TGTGCCAGCAGCCCTCCAACACTCCTCCAGCTGTTTTTT; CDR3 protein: CASSPPTLLQLFF
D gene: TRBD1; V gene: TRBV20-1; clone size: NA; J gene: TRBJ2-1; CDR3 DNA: TGCAGTGCCATCGCCGGGACAGGGTACAATGAGCAGTTCTTC; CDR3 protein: CSAIAGTGYNEQFF
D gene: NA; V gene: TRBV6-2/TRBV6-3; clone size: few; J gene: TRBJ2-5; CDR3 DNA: TGTGCCAGCAGCTCCTCGGGACTCCCGGTCCAGTACTTC; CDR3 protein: CASSSSGLPVQYF
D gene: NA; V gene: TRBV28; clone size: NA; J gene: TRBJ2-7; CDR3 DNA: TGTGCCAGCGGTCTAGGGGAGCAGTACTTC; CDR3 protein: CASGLGEQYF
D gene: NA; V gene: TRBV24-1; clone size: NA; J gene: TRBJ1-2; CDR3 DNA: TGTGCCACCAGTGACCCAACAGTTAACTATGGCTACACCTTC; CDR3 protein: CATSDPTVNYGYTF
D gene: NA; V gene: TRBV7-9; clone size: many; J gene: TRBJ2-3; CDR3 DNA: TGTGCCAGCAGCCAAAACAAACCGGATACGCAGTATTTT; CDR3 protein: CASSQNKPDTQYF
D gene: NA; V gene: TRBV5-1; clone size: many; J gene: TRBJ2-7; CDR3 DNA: TGCGCCAGCAGCCCCGGGGTAAAGTCCTACGAGCAGTACTTC; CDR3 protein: CASSPGVKSYEQYF
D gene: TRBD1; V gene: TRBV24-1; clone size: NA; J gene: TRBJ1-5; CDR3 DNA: TGTGCCACCAGTGACCCCGGACAGGGCGGTCAGCCCCAGCATTTT; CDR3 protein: CATSDPGQGGQPQHF
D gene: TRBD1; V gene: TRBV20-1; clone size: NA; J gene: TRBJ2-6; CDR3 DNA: TGCATCCCCGGCCGGACAGGGGTCTCTGGGGCCAACGTCCTGACTTTC; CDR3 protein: CIPGRTGVSGANVLTF
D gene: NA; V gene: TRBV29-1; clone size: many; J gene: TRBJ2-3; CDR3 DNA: TGCAGCGTCGTGGGGAGTAGGCACAGCACAGATACGCAGTATTTT; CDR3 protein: CSVVGSRHSTDTQYF
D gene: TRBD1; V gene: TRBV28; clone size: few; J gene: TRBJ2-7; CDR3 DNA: TGTGCCAGCAGTATACCGGGACAGTACTCCTACGAGCAGTACTTC; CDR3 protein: CASSIPGQYSYEQYF
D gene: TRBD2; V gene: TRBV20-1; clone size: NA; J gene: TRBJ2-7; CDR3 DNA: TGCAGTGCTAGGAACGGGAGGGTAGCCTACGAGCAGTACTTC; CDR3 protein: CSARNGRVAYEQYF
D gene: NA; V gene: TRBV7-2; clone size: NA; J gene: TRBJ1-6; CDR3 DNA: TGTGCCAGCAGCCCCCGAGGGGGGGTAAATAATTCACCCCTCCACTTT; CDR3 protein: CASSPRGGVNNSPLHF
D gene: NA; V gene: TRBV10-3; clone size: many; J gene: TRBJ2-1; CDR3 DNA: TGTGCCATCAGTTGGAAAATAAACGACAATGAGCAGTTCTTC; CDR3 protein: CAISWKINDNEQFF
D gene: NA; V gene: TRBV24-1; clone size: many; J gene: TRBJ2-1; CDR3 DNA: TGTGCCACCAGTGATTTGCGGGAGAGCTCCTACAATGAGCAGTTCTTC; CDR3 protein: CATSDLRESSYNEQFF
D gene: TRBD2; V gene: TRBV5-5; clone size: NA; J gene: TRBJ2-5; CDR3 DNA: TGTGCCAGCAGCTTTTGGCTAGCGGGAGGGTTGGAGACCCAGTACTTC; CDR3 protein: CASSFWLAGGLETQYF
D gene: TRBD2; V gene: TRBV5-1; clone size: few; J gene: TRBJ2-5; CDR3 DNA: TGCGCCAGCAGTCCGAGACTAGCGGGGACCCAAGAGACCCAGTACTTC; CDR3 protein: CASSPRLAGTQETQYF
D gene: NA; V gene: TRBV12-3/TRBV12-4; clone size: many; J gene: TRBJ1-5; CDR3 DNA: TGTGCCGGCTGGACAAGGGGCAATCAGCCCCAGCATTTT; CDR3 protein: CAGWTRGNQPQHF
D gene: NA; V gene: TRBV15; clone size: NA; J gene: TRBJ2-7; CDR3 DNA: TGTGCCACCAGCAGTACAGGGAAAGAGCAGTACTTC; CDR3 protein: CATSSTGKEQYF
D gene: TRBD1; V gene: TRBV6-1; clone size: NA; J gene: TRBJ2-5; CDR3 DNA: TGTGCCAGCAGCTGGACAGGACAGGGAGGAGAGACCCTGTACTTC; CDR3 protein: CASSWTGQGGETLYF
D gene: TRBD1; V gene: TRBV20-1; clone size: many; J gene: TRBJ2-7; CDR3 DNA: TGCAGTGCTAGCCTGACAGGGGTTGGAAGAGACGAGCAGTACTTC; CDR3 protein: CSASLTGVGRDEQYF
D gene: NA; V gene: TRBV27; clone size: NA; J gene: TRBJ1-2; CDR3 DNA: TGTGCCAGCGGAAAGGATCTCTATGGCTACACCTTC; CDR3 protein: CASGKDLYGYTF
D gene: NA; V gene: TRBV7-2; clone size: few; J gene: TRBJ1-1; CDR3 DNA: TGTGCCAGCAGCTTAGTTGTGGGCTTGGACACTGAAGCTTTCTTT; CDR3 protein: CASSLVVGLDTEAFF
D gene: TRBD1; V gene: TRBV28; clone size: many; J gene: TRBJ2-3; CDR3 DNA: TGTGCCAGCAGTTTGGGGGACAGGGGTAGAACAGATACGCAGTATTTT; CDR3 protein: CASSLGDRGRTDTQYF
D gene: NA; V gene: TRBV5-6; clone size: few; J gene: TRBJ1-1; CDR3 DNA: TGTGCCAGCAGCTTGCCCCGCCCCCCGGCGAACACTGAAGCTTTCTTT; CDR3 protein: CASSLPRPPANTEAFF